The subject of this entry is one T cell receptor beta chain. Repertoires were generated with immunoSEQ multiplex PCR, while TCRdb's copy carries only in-frame clones and drops some. The sample yields 120,000 or so clones, 85% to 95% seen once. The data were taken from a study of control samples from healthy donors and cancer patients. Per germline, CDR1 GTSNPN and CDR2 SVGIG (reference sequence). The V and J ends lost 1 base and 8 bases, in that order; junction bases with no gene match: 11. The CDR3 is made up of 15 amino acids. The sample consisted of blood. The chain carries TRBV30 and TRBJ2-1; TRBD2 agrees at 7 bases. This sequence was found in a man between 18 and 35 years old in good health. The CDR3 sequence is CAWSGGGSSGDEQFF. CDR3 coding DNA: TGTGCCTGGAGTGGGGGGGGGTCCTCCGGGGATGAGCAGTTCTTC.